This T cell receptor beta chain was sequenced for a study of blood T cells in healthy people across ages (dated by TCRdb to the mid-2010s). About the full investigation: In model experiments, roughly one uniquely barcoded TCR beta cDNA molecule per two T cells was captured by template switching. To track age-related changes in TCR beta repertoire diversity, the study relied on deep sequencing normalized with unique cDNA molecular identifiers. The donors were split into four age groups: young (average around 15 years), middle-aged (more than 35), aged (around 67) and long-lived (over 80). Donors of different ages were randomly distributed across sequencing lanes to avoid experimental bias. The study analyzed two additional independent replicas of 1 million unique cDNA reads from the same blood draw for two donors, one aged 18 to 29 and one aged 80 or older. Beyond this particular receptor, the publication reports: The CMV infection status of donors was not known, potentially confounding age-related changes in expanded clonotypes. Since profiling was done on bulk unsorted PBMCs, naive and antigen-experienced compartments could not be conclusively compared. As age increased, observed TCR beta diversity per million T cells dropped in a roughly linear way, and a significant reduction was already evident by age 40. Estimates of total diversity based on one million sequenced T cells were regarded as lower bounds and as underestimates. Compared with the aged group, the long-lived group had more naive CD4+ T cells, fewer expanded clones and increased TCR diversity, suggesting age selection. There was a strong correlation between observed TCR beta diversity and the percentage of naive T cells measured by flow cytometry.

After removal of 6 bases from V and 3 bases from J, the junction retains 3 bases not matched to a gene. As encoded in the germline V gene (reference sequence), CDR1 is LNHDA while CDR2 is SQIVND. Taken from cysteine to phenylalanine, the CDR3 has 14 residues. Here the CDR3 DNA is all that survives: 42 bases in frame from base 1. This clonotype has just a few counts. No antigen is known for it. The sample holds no much larger clone one base away, and base qualities are not on file. Donors were roughly 40 systemically healthy Caucasian individuals from Russia aged roughly 6 to 95 years. Around 9.9 milliliters of peripheral blood were collected from each donor into EDTA-treated Vacutainer tubes. PBMCs were isolated by Ficoll-Paque density-gradient centrifugation, with at least 7 million obtained per sample. Total RNA was extracted from PBMCs with Trizol reagent, with at least 5.5 micrograms obtained per sample. Naive CD45RAhigh/CD27high T cell percentages were measured by flow cytometry on a PBMC aliquot from every donor.

Receptor libraries were prepared by 5' RACE. For sequencing, an Illumina HiSeq 2500 was employed. The second PCR ran for roughly 6 to 11 cycles and used a J-beta primer mix along with a sample-barcoded 5' primer. A template-switch 5' adaptor carrying 12 random nucleotides introduced a unique molecular identifier onto each TCR beta cDNA molecule. At least 2.5 million CDR3-containing paired-end reads were obtained from each sample. First-strand cDNA synthesis was performed from all RNA using the Mint cDNA synthesis kit, with priming by a TRBC-specific oligonucleotide. Following uracil-DNA glycosylase treatment, a first 18-cycle PCR with universal primers M1SS and BC2_uni_R was performed on all cDNA. In the paper's pipeline: Normalization of each sample was performed by random selection of 1 million high-quality reads, each carrying a distinct molecular identifier. Reads with shared molecular identifiers were discarded instead of being binned into consensus sequences. MiTCR, with a Q25 quality threshold and the strictest error-elimination algorithm, was used for CDR3 identification, clonotype clustering and error correction. A nonparametric unseen species model with Euler transformation was used to estimate lower-bound total TCR beta diversity. Starting from the raw public reads, TCRdb applied fastp trimming at Q25, assembled clones with MiXCR and retained in-frame beta chains. Under each unique CDR3 protein, matching rows form one entry showing the most common genes and DNA. The V and J calls reflect TCRdb's pipeline rather than the authors' work. Present in this sample are 1.5 million to 2 million distinct CDR3 sequences, 25% to 30% of which were seen just once. Over 7% of the sample belongs to the ten largest clones.

The sample taken for sequencing was blood. The rearrangement joined TRBV19 to TRBJ1-4, and TRBD1 aligns with 8 junction nucleotides. The TCR comes from a woman between 25 and 40 years old in good health. The CDR3 reads CASRKTGANEKLFF. The nucleotides are TGTGCCAGTAGGAAGACAGGGGCTAATGAAAAACTGTTTTTT.